Listed here are 22 T cell receptor beta chains from one sample, sequenced in a study of radiation and T cells in renal cell carcinoma. Method: immunoSEQ multiplex PCR; TCRdb's copy keeps in-frame clones and lacks some. The sample shows 130,000 to 150,000 clones, 88% of them seen only once. Time point indicated: baseline pretreatment blood. The treatment was: 15 Gy SBRT to primary tumor, nephrectomy 4 weeks later. Source: blood, taken from a patient whose treatment included radiotherapy and nephrectomy. All receptors derive from a woman in her 70s with renal cell carcinoma.

The chain joins TRBV5-4 to TRBJ2-3; D uncertain. The CDR3 has 11 residues. The V end lost 2 bases, the J end lost 8 bases, and 6 bases lay between the germline ends. CDR1 and CDR2 (germline): SGHNT, YYREEE (reference sequence). DNA for the CDR3: TGTGCCAGCAGCTTTTGGGGTACGCAGTATTTT. Protein sequence: CASSFWGTQYF.

The chain recombines TRBV7-2 with TRBJ1-1; D is unclear. Trimming pared 1 base from V and 4 bases from J, leaving 13 bases between. The V gene's germline CDR1 is SGHTA and CDR2 FQGNSA. The CDR3 has 15 amino acids. CDR3 protein: CASSLGAGGSTEAFF. As DNA, the CDR3 is TGTGCCAGCAGCTTAGGGGCAGGCGGGAGCACTGAAGCTTTCTTT.

This chain joins TRBV7-2 and TRBJ2-7, with TRBD2 identical over 10 bases. Germline V gene lookup returns CDR1 SGHTA and CDR2 FQGNSA. CDR3 length: 15 residues. The J segment lost 2 bases and the V segment lost 3 bases, leaving 4 bases of the junction unmatched. The CDR3 protein is CASSFLAGETYEQYF. CDR3 in DNA: TGTGCCAGCAGCTTTCTAGCGGGGGAGACCTACGAGCAGTACTTC. The entire variable domain, with the rest obtained from reference TRBV7-2 and TRBJ2-7, is as follows: GAGVSQSPSNKVTEKGKDVELRCDPISGHTALYWYRQSLGQGLEFLIYFQGNSAPDKSGLPSDRFSAERTGGSVSTLTIQRTQQEDSAVYLCASSFLAGETYEQYFGPGTRLTVT.

The rearrangement joins TRBV30 to TRBJ2-2; TRBD1 might be the D (5 bases). The CDR3 extends over 13 amino acids. Germline V gene sequence: CDR1 GTSNPN, CDR2 SVGIG (reference sequence). With 1 base removed from V and 7 bases from J, the gap between germline ends came to 10 bases. The CDR3 DNA sequence: TGTGCCTGGAGTGGCAGGGCTTTCGGGGAGCTGTTTTTT. Residues: CAWSGRAFGELFF.

This chain uses TRBV4-3 with TRBJ1-2, with D possibly being TRBD1 (5 bases). Trimming removed 0 bases from V and 8 bases from J, with 13 bases in between. The CDR3 runs to 14 residues. Germline CDR1 LGHNA, CDR2 YSLEER. The CDR3 loop reads CASSQDITGHGYTF. The CDR3 bases are TGCGCCAGCAGCCAAGATATAACAGGTCACGGCTACACCTTC.

The chain employs TRBV4-2 and TRBJ2-7; maybe TRBD1 (5 bases). The CDR3 totals 12 residues. Trimming took off 4 bases at V and 3 bases at J, with 7 bases between the two ends. From germline, CDR1 is LGHNA and CDR2 YNFKEQ. The CDR3, as DNA: TGTGCCAGCAGCCGAGGACACTACGAGCAGTACTTC. This sequence encodes CASSRGHYEQYF.

CDR3 residues: CATSRVGGLNEQFF. The CDR3 nucleotides read TGTGCCACCAGCAGAGTAGGTGGATTAAATGAGCAGTTCTTC. The chain carries TRBV15 and TRBJ2-1, with D uncertain. Per germline, CDR1 LNHNV and CDR2 YYDKDF (reference sequence). The CDR3 runs 14 residues. V lost 1 base and J 7 bases, leaving 11 bases between the germline ends.

V and J are TRBV19 and TRBJ1-1; tentative D call: TRBD1 (5 bases). V was cut by 0 bases and J by 11 bases, with 19 bases left in between. In germline, CDR1 is LNHDA, CDR2 SQIVND (reference sequence). The CDR3 length is 15 residues. The CDR3 reads CASSIDYDSRIGAFF. The CDR3 nucleotides read TGTGCCAGTAGTATAGATTACGACAGCCGGATAGGCGCTTTCTTT.

The gene calls are TRBV6-5 and TRBJ1-4, with D maybe TRBD1 (6 bases). Trimming took off 6 bases at V and 5 bases at J, with 13 bases between the two ends. The length of the CDR3 is 14 residues. Germline-derived CDR1 and CDR2 are MNHEY and SVGAGI. This CDR3 is CASRTITGNEKLFF. Written as DNA, the CDR3 is TGTGCCAGCAGGACGATAACAGGGAATGAAAAACTGTTTTTT.

This chain connects TRBV5-1 to TRBJ1-3, with 8 bases identical to TRBD1. This CDR3 comprises 14 residues. The germline CDR1 and CDR2 sequences are SGHRS and YFSETQ. V shed 3 bases, J shed 3 bases, and the junction held 2 bases outside the gene matches. In nucleotides, the CDR3 is TGCGCCAGCAGCTCCGGACAGGGTGGAAACACCATATATTTT. Its protein is CASSSGQGGNTIYF. The full variable domain, its missing parts supplied by reference TRBV5-1 and TRBJ1-3, is KAGVTQTPRYLIKTRGQQVTLSCSPISGHRSVSWYQQTPGQGLQFLFEYFSETQRNKGNFPGRFSGRQFSNSRSEMNVSTLELGDSALYLCASSSGQGGNTIYFGEGSWLTVV.

This sequence joins TRBV11-3 and TRBJ2-1, with TRBD2 matching over 8 bases. J lost 6 bases, V lost 4 bases, and 14 bases had no gene match. Germline lookup yields CDR1 SGHNT and CDR2 YENEEA. The CDR3 covers 17 residues. The CDR3 DNA sequence: TGTGCCAGCAGCTCCTGGCTGGGAGCGGGGGAGGCCAATGAGCAGTTCTTC. This translates into CASSSWLGAGEANEQFF.

This sequence joins TRBV27 and TRBJ1-4, with TRBD1 as a possible D gene (5 bases). Germline CDR1 is MNHEY and CDR2 is SMNVEV (reference sequence). Trimming removed 3 bases from V and 3 bases from J, with 8 bases in between. The CDR3 is 14 amino acids. This CDR3 is CASSFQGANEKLFF. The CDR3 bases are TGTGCCAGCAGTTTTCAGGGAGCTAATGAAAAACTGTTTTTT.

The rearrangement links TRBV7-2 to TRBJ2-3; 13 bases are shared with TRBD2. This CDR3 has 17 amino acids. V shed 5 bases and J 5 bases; nucleotides not matched to a gene: 10. Germline assignment: CDR1 SGHTA and CDR2 FQGNSA. CDR3 amino acids: CASSRGLAGALRDTQYF. The CDR3 bases are TGTGCCAGCAGCCGAGGACTAGCGGGGGCCCTACGAGATACGCAGTATTTT. The full variable domain, its missing parts supplied by reference TRBV7-2 and TRBJ2-3, is GAGVSQSPSNKVTEKGKDVELRCDPISGHTALYWYRQSLGQGLEFLIYFQGNSAPDKSGLPSDRFSAERTGGSVSTLTIQRTQQEDSAVYLCASSRGLAGALRDTQYFGPGTRLTVL.

The rearrangement uses TRBV7-9 and TRBJ2-1; 10 bases are shared with TRBD2. The V gene's germline CDR1 is SEHNR and CDR2 FQNEAQ (reference sequence). This CDR3 has 19 residues. V was pared by 5 bases and J by 0 bases, with 13 bases of the junction left unmatched. CDR3 sequence (DNA): TGTGCCAGCAGCCCCCGAGGTAGCGGGGGGACTCACTCCTACAATGAGCAGTTCTTC. Amino acid sequence: CASSPRGSGGTHSYNEQFF.

This clone was recorded once. The chain uses TRBV5-1 and TRBJ2-3; D ambiguous. Germline lookup yields CDR1 SGHRS and CDR2 YFSETQ. The CDR3 spans 15 residues. Trimming removed 0 bases from V and 0 bases from J, with 8 bases in between. CDR3 residues: CASSLASASTDTQYF. CDR3 bases: TGCGCCAGCAGCTTGGCTAGTGCTAGCACAGATACGCAGTATTTT. The whole variable domain, filled in from reference TRBV5-1 and TRBJ2-3, reads KAGVTQTPRYLIKTRGQQVTLSCSPISGHRSVSWYQQTPGQGLQFLFEYFSETQRNKGNFPGRFSGRQFSNSRSEMNVSTLELGDSALYLCASSLASASTDTQYFGPGTRLTVL.

The J gene is TRBJ2-5, the V gene TRBV5-4; TRBD1 aligns across 9 bases. J was trimmed by 3 bases and V by 4 bases; bases with no gene match: 7. The CDR3 is 15 amino acids. Germline V lookup: CDR1 SGHNT, CDR2 YYREEE (reference sequence). This chain's CDR3 is CASSHSGQGKETQYF. The CDR3 nucleotides are TGTGCCAGCAGCCATTCGGGACAGGGAAAAGAGACCCAGTACTTC.

The rearrangement joins TRBV5-1 to TRBJ1-3; a possible D gene is TRBD1 (6 bases). Trimming shortened V by 4 bases and J by 0 bases, and 17 bases separated the two germline ends. This CDR3 has 17 amino acids. Germline V gene sequence: CDR1 SGHRS, CDR2 YFSETQ. This chain's CDR3 is CASSAGTNSPSGNTIYF. CDR3 DNA sequence: TGCGCCAGCAGCGCAGGGACAAATTCTCCCTCTGGAAACACCATATATTTT.

DNA for the CDR3: TGCAGCGCCGGGACAGCGAACACTGAAGCTTTCTTT. Its protein is CSAGTANTEAFF. The chain carries TRBV29-1 and TRBJ1-1; 7 nucleotides agree with TRBD1. CDR3 length equals 12 residues. The junction had 3 bases not matched to a gene; V was cut back by 7 bases and J by 1 base. CDR1 SQVTM and CDR2 ANQGSEA come from the germline V gene.

This rearrangement joins TRBV28 to TRBJ1-2; tentative D call: TRBD1 (6 bases). V dropped 8 bases and J dropped 1 base, with 14 bases sitting between them. Germline values: CDR1 MDHEN, CDR2 SYDVKM. The CDR3 has 14 residues. The CDR3 sequence is CASGGQLINYGYTF. DNA for the CDR3: TGTGCCAGCGGAGGACAGCTAATTAACTATGGCTACACCTTC.

This sequence joins TRBV5-1 and TRBJ1-3, with TRBD1 identical over 7 bases. This CDR3 is 13 amino acids long. J lost 8 bases, V lost 2 bases, and 4 bases had no gene match. CDR1 and CDR2 (germline): SGHRS, YFSETQ. As DNA, the CDR3 is TGCGCCAGCAGCTTCCAGGGGGGGGACACCATATATTTT. As protein: CASSFQGGDTIYF.

V usage is TRBV13 and J usage is TRBJ2-1; 9 bases align to TRBD2. The CDR3 is 16 amino acids. J was trimmed by 4 bases and V by 4 bases; bases with no gene match: 8. Germline values: CDR1 PRHDT, CDR2 FYEKMQ (reference sequence). The CDR3 sequence: CASSSARGGAYNEQFF. CDR3 nucleotides: TGTGCCAGCAGCTCGGCCCGCGGGGGGGCGTACAATGAGCAGTTCTTC.

V is TRBV28 and J is TRBJ2-2; 11 nucleotides match TRBD2. CDR3 size: 15 residues. With V trimmed by 8 bases and J by 3 bases, 5 bases remained unmatched. Looked up from germline, CDR1 is MDHEN and CDR2 is SYDVKM. The chain's CDR3 is CASSPLAGDTGELFF. For the CDR3, the DNA is TGTGCCAGCTCGCCACTAGCGGGGGACACCGGGGAGCTGTTTTTT.